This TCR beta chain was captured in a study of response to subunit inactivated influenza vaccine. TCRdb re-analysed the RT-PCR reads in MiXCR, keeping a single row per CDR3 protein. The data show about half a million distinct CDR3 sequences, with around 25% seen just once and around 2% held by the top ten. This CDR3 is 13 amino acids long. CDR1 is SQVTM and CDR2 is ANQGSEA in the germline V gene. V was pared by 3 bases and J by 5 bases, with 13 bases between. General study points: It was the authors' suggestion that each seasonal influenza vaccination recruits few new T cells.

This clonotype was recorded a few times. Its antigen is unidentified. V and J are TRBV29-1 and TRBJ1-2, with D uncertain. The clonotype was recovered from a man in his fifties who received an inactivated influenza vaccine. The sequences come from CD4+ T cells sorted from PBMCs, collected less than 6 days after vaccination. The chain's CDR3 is CSVDGSKLYGYTF. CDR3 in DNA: TGCAGCGTTGACGGATCCAAACTTTATGGCTACACCTTC.